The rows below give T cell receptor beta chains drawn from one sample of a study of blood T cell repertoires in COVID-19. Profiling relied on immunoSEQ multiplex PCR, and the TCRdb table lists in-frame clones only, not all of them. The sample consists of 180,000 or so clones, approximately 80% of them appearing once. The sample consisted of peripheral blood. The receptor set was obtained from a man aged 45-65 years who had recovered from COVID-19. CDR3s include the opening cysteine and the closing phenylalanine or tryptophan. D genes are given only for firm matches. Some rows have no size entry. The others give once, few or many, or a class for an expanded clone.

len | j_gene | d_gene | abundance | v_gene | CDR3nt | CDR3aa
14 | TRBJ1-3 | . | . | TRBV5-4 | TGTGCCAGCAGTACTCGGGGAGGTGGAAACACCATATATTTT | CASSTRGGGNTIYF
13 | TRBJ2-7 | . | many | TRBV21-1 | TGTGCCAGCGGGACAGGGGGTCGCCACGAGCAGTACTTC | CASGTGGRHEQYF
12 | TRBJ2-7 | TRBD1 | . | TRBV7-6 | TGTGCCAGCAGCTATACAGGGGGTGAGCAGTACTTC | CASSYTGGEQYF
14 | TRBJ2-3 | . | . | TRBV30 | TGTGCCTGGCATCTTAGCGGTGGACTCCATACGCAGTATTTT | CAWHLSGGLHTQYF
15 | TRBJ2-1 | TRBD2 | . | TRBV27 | TGTGCCAGCAGGCCACAGCGGGAGGGCTACAATGAGCAGTTCTTC | CASRPQREGYNEQFF
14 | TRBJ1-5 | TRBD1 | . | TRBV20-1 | TGCAGTGCTAGTCGTTGGGACAGAACTCAGCCCCAGCATTTT | CSASRWDRTQPQHF
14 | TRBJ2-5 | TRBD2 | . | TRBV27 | TGTGCCAGCAGTCCAAAGACTAGCGGGAGAACCCAGTACTTC | CASSPKTSGRTQYF
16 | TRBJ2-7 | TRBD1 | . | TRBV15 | TGTGCCACCAGCAGAGCGTCCGGGACAGGGCTCTACGAGCAGTACTTC | CATSRASGTGLYEQYF
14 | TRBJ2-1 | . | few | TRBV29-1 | TGCAGCGTTGAATTTGGGCAGGGCTACAATGAGCAGTTCTTC | CSVEFGQGYNEQFF
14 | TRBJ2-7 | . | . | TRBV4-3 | TGCGCCAGCAGCCAAGACGAACGGGGCTACGAGCAGTACTTC | CASSQDERGYEQYF
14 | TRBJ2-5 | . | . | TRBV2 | TGTGCCAGCAGACATGCGGGACGTCAAGAGACCCAGTACTTC | CASRHAGRQETQYF
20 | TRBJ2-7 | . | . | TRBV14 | TGTGCCAGCAGCCAAGATCTTTTTTGGGACAAATCTCACCCAACCTACGAGCAGTACTTC | CASSQDLFWDKSHPTYEQYF
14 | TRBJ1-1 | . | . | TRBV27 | TGTGCCAGCAGTTTCTTGGGCATGAACACTGAAGCTTTCTTT | CASSFLGMNTEAFF
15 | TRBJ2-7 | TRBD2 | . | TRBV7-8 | TGTGCCAGCAGCATCGCACTAGCGGCCACCTACGAGCAGTACTTC | CASSIALAATYEQYF
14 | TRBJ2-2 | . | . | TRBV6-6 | TGTGCCAGCAGTTACGCCCCAGTGACCGGGGAGCTGTTTTTT | CASSYAPVTGELFF
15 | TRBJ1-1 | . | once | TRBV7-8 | TGTGCCAGCAGCACCCAGGGTTATACGTACACTGAAGCTTTCTTT | CASSTQGYTYTEAFF
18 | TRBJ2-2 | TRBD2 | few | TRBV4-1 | TGCGCCAGCAGCCAAGGCGGACTAGCGGGAGTAGGCACCGGGGAGCTGTTTTTT | CASSQGGLAGVGTGELFF
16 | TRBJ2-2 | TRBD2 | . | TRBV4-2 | TGTGCCAGCAGCCCAGGGACTAGCGGAAACACCGGGGAGCTGTTTTTT | CASSPGTSGNTGELFF
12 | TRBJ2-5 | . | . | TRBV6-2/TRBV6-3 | TGTGCCAGCAGTTACCGGGGTGAGACCCAGTACTTC | CASSYRGETQYF
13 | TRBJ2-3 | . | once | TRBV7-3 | TGTGCCAGCAGCTTATACGGAGCGGATACGCAGTATTTT | CASSLYGADTQYF
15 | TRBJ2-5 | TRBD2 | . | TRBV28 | TGTGCCAGCAGTTTAAGTCTAGCGGGACAAGAGACCCAGTACTTC | CASSLSLAGQETQYF
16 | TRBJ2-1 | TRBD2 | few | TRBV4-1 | TGCGCCAGCAGCCAAGTTGGGCGGGAGGGCCCCAATGAGCAGTTCTTC | CASSQVGREGPNEQFF
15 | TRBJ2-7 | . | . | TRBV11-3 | TGTGCCAGCAGCTTATTAGGCGGAGAATCCTACGAGCAGTACTTC | CASSLLGGESYEQYF
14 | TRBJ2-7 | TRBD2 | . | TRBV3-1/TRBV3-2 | TGTGCCAGCAGCGATGCGGGAGTAGGGGACGAGCAGTACTTC | CASSDAGVGDEQYF
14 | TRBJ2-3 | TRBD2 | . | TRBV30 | TGTGCCTGGAAGGTTTCCGCGGGAGCAGATACGCAGTATTTT | CAWKVSAGADTQYF
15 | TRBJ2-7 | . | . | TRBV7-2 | TGTGCCAGCAGCCTAGGACTTTTAAGCTCCTACGAGCAGTACTTC | CASSLGLLSSYEQYF
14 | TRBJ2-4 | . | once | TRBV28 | TGTGCCAGCAGATCCCCCCGAGGTAAAAACATTCAGTACTTC | CASRSPRGKNIQYF
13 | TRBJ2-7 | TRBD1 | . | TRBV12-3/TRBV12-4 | TGTGCCAGCAGTAAAGTCACAGGGGACCCGATATACTTC | CASSKVTGDPIYF
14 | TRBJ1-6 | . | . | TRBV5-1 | TGCGCCAGCACCCTTGATGCGGTTCGGTCACCCCTCCACTTT | CASTLDAVRSPLHF
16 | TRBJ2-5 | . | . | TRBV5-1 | TGCGCCAGCAGCTTGGACGGGGTCAGGATTAGGGAGACCCAGTACTTC | CASSLDGVRIRETQYF
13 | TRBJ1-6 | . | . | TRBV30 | TGTGCCTGGAGTGTGCAGGGGAGTTCACCCCTCCACTTT | CAWSVQGSSPLHF
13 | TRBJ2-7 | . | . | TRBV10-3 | TGTGCCATCAGTGAGTTGCACTCGGACGAGCAGTACTTC | CAISELHSDEQYF
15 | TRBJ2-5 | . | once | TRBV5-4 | TGTGCCAGCAGCCCGGCAGGGTCCGGGCAAGAGACCCAGTACTTC | CASSPAGSGQETQYF
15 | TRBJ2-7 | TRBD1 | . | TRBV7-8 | TGTGCCAGCAGCATAAACCGGGACAGCTCCTACGAGCAGTACTTC | CASSINRDSSYEQYF
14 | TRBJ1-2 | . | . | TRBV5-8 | TGTGCCAGCAGCTACACCGGGAGCCCGTATGGCTACACCTTC | CASSYTGSPYGYTF
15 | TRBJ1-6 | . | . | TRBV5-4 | TGTGCCAGCAGCTTCCTCTCCGGGGAGTATTCACCCCTCCACTTT | CASSFLSGEYSPLHF
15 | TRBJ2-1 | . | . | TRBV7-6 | TGTGCCAGCAGCTTAGTAGGGACAAACTACAATGAGCAGTTCTTC | CASSLVGTNYNEQFF
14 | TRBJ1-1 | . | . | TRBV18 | TGTGCCAGCTCACCTCGGCAGAGGGACATTGAAGCTTTCTTT | CASSPRQRDIEAFF
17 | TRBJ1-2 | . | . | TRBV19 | TGTGCCAGTAGTATCATCCCCCCCAGGGAGGCGAACTATGGCTACACCTTC | CASSIIPPREANYGYTF
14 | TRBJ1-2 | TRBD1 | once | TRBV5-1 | TGCGCCAGCAGCCCCCCGGGACAGCTACGGGGGGGCACCTTC | CASSPPGQLRGGTF
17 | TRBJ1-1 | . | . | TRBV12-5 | TGTGCTAGTGGTTTGTTCCCGTCCAGGGTAATGAACACTGAAGCTTTCTTT | CASGLFPSRVMNTEAFF
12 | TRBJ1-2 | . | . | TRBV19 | TGTGCCAGTAGTCCGCCACTCTATGGCTACACCTTC | CASSPPLYGYTF
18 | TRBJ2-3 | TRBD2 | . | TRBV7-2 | TGTGCCAGCAGCTCCCTTCCCTTAAGCGGGAGCAGCACAGATACGCAGTATTTT | CASSSLPLSGSSTDTQYF
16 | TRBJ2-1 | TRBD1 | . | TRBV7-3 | TGTGCCAGCAGCTTCACCCTCCGGGACAGCCCCAATGAGCAGTTCTTC | CASSFTLRDSPNEQFF
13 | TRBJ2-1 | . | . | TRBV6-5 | TGTGCCAGCAGTTACGGGCAGTACAATGAGCAGTTCTTC | CASSYGQYNEQFF
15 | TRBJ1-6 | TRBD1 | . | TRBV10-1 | TGCGCCAGCAGTCTGTTCAGGGGGCTGAATTCACCCCTCCACTTT | CASSLFRGLNSPLHF
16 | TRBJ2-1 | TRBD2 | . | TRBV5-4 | TGTGCCAGCAGCCCGACGACTAGCGGCCCCTACAATGAGCAGTTCTTC | CASSPTTSGPYNEQFF
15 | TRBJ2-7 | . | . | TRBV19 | TGTGCCAGTAGGCATGTGGACGGGAACTCCTACGAGCAGTACTTC | CASRHVDGNSYEQYF
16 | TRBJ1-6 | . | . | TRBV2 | TGTGCCAGCAGGGATGCGAGGGACACCTATAATTCACCCCTCCACTTT | CASRDARDTYNSPLHF
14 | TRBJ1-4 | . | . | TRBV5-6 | TGTGCCAGCAGCTTCAGGGGCCCCGGGGAAAAACTGTTTTTT | CASSFRGPGEKLFF
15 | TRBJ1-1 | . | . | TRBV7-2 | TGTGCCAGCAGCCTCGCGGACAGAATGAACACTGAAGCTTTCTTT | CASSLADRMNTEAFF
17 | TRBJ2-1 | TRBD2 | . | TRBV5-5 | TGTGCCAGCAGCTTGGGGGCGGGACTAGGTTTCTACAATGAGCAGTTCTTC | CASSLGAGLGFYNEQFF
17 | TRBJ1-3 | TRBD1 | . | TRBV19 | TGTGCCAGTAGTATCGAGGGGGCCCTTTTGTCTGGAAACACCATATATTTT | CASSIEGALLSGNTIYF
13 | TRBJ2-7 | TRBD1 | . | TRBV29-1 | TGCAGCGTTTCCGGGACAGGGGCCTACGAGCAGTACTTC | CSVSGTGAYEQYF
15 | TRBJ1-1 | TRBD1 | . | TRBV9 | TGTGCCAGCAGCGCCCGGACAGGGAATCTGGGTGAAGCTTTCTTT | CASSARTGNLGEAFF
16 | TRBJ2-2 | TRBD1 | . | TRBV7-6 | TGTGCCAGCAGCCCCAGACAGGGGGCGGGCACCGGGGAGCTGTTTTTT | CASSPRQGAGTGELFF